The 8 T cell receptor beta chains below were found in one sample sequenced in a study of shared clonotypes between healthy human individuals. CD45RO-negative, CCR7-positively selected cells formed the naive CD8 fraction, excluding terminally differentiated effector memory CD45RA+ cells. This table comes from immunoSEQ multiplex PCR, and its TCRdb copy is limited to in-frame clones, with some not included. This repertoire shows some 2 million clones, about 94% found once; its top ten account for 0.95% to 1.5%. What was sequenced was naive CD8+ T cells sorted from blood. The receptors here all came from a man aged 18 to 30 in good health.

V usage is TRBV28 and J usage is TRBJ2-2; 7 nucleotides match TRBD1. Germline CDR1 MDHEN, CDR2 SYDVKM. The CDR3 runs to 20 residues. Trimming at V came to 4 bases and at J to 5 bases, leaving 22 bases not matched to a gene. DNA of the CDR3: TGTGCCAGCAGTTCTAAAGGGCTGACAGGGAACCCCTGGGGGACCGGGGAGCTGTTTTTT. Protein sequence: CASSSKGLTGNPWGTGELFF.

The chain joins TRBV13 to TRBJ2-1; D is uncertain. V was trimmed by 5 bases and J by 3 bases, leaving 8 bases between them. This CDR3 region has 13 residues. The germline V gene has CDR1 PRHDT and CDR2 FYEKMQ (reference sequence). The CDR3 DNA is TGTGCCAGCAGCGCAGGCGACTACAATGAGCAGTTCTTC. Protein sequence: CASSAGDYNEQFF.

This chain connects TRBV6-5 to TRBJ2-5; D perhaps matches TRBD2 (5 bases). This CDR3 comprises 15 residues. Per germline, CDR1 MNHEY and CDR2 SVGAGI. With 3 bases removed from V and 1 base from J, the gap between germline ends came to 12 bases. The CDR3 loop reads CASSYSEGPQETQYF. CDR3 DNA sequence: TGTGCCAGCAGTTATTCAGAGGGTCCCCAAGAGACCCAGTACTTC.

The V call is TRBV5-1, the J call TRBJ2-5, with 7 nucleotides matching TRBD2. Germline lookup yields CDR1 SGHRS and CDR2 YFSETQ. The CDR3 loop spans 16 amino acids. The ends lost 5 bases at V and 5 bases at J; junction bases unmatched: 15. CDR3 sequence (DNA): TGCGCCAGCAGGCCTGCCTCAAGGGACGGGAGGGAGACCCAGTACTTC. It encodes CASRPASRDGRETQYF.

The gene calls are TRBV6-1 and TRBJ1-6; D remains ambiguous. The CDR3 is 16 residues long. CDR1 is MNHNS and CDR2 is SASEGT in the germline V gene. Between the trimmed V and J ends, which lost 2 bases and 3 bases, there was a span of 11 bases. This CDR3 is CASSEWAGDYNSPLHF. The CDR3 DNA reads TGTGCCAGCAGTGAATGGGCAGGTGACTATAATTCACCCCTCCACTTT.

The chain couples TRBV2 to TRBJ1-3; D might be TRBD1 (5 bases). Trimming shortened V by 4 bases and J by 0 bases, and 7 bases separated the two germline ends. In germline, CDR1 is SNHLY, CDR2 FYNNEI. There are 14 residues in the CDR3. The CDR3 loop reads CASSAGSSGNTIYF. The CDR3 DNA sequence: TGTGCCAGCAGTGCAGGGAGCTCTGGAAACACCATATATTTT.

The chain couples TRBV27 to TRBJ2-2; maybe TRBD2 (6 bases). Trimming left V 5 bases short and J 5 bases short, with 15 bases between. The germline V gene encodes CDR1 MNHEY and CDR2 SMNVEV (reference sequence). The length of the CDR3 is 15 residues. CDR3 residues: CASSPGEYRTGELFF. As DNA, the CDR3 is TGTGCCAGCAGTCCGGGAGAGTATAGGACCGGGGAGCTGTTTTTT.

As concerns this clone: Distinct nucleotide sequences in the sample also encode this CDR3. The rearrangement joins TRBV11-2 to TRBJ2-7; 7 positions match TRBD1. CDR3 length: 13 residues. V gave up 3 bases and J gave up 3 bases; unmatched junction bases: 2. CDR1 and CDR2 (germline): SGHAT, FQNNGV. The CDR3 DNA follows: TGTGCCAGCAGCTTCAGACAGGGCTACGAGCAGTACTTC. This gives the protein CASSFRQGYEQYF.